The rows below give T cell receptor beta chains drawn from one sample of a study of T-cell memory formation after mild COVID-19. TCRdb passed the 5' RACE reads through MiXCR, listing each CDR3 protein once. The data hold fewer than 650,000 distinct CDR3 sequences, with about a fifth observed a single time. Source material: PBMCs or a T cell subset sorted from them (not recorded which). All receptors come from an adult woman who had mild COVID-19 (a few samples of this study predate the infection). Cell type and time point are not known. Both conserved end residues are part of each CDR3. Expanded clones are given a class, and other clones once, few, many or no size at all.

>TRBV5-1|.|15|TRBJ2-7
CASSLASGSGYEQYF
>TRBV12-3/TRBV12-4|.|15|TRBJ1-1
CASSLRGIKGTEAFF
>TRBV18|many|13|TRBJ1-2
CASSADRADGYTF
>TRBV20-1|few|15|TRBJ1-2
CSATPRTGSNYGYTF
>TRBV7-9|few|14|TRBJ1-1
CASSLLDRSNEAFF
>TRBV4-2|.|13|TRBJ1-6
CASSQDHGGNLHF
>TRBV12-3/TRBV12-4|.|16|TRBJ1-1
CASSLAWESGVTEAFF
>TRBV28|few|16|TRBJ2-1
CASSLSRTSGENEQFF
>TRBV12-3/TRBV12-4|few|16|TRBJ2-7
CASSFQGSVFWNEQYF
>TRBV20-1|.|14|TRBJ1-5
CSVPRGRSNQPQHF
>TRBV12-3/TRBV12-4|.|15|TRBJ2-5
CASSLIRGQGETQYF
>TRBV20-1|few|13|TRBJ2-7
CSARDLPPYEQYF
>TRBV6-2/TRBV6-3|.|12|TRBJ1-5
CASSYGPQPQHF
>TRBV27|.|18|TRBJ1-4
CASSLSSRTGLLNEKLFF
>TRBV4-1|few|17|TRBJ1-5
CASSQGEGVYSNQPQHF
>TRBV7-8|few|15|TRBJ2-7
CASSSGFGLSYEQYF
>TRBV20-1|.|16|TRBJ2-5
CSASRHSTSGQETQYF
>TRBV5-5|.|14|TRBJ1-2
CASSFGAAFSGYTF
>TRBV7-2|.|14|TRBJ2-3
CASGYGRSTDTQYF
>TRBV24-1|few|15|TRBJ2-1
CATGAGMGRGDEQFF
>TRBV20-1|many|16|TRBJ2-6
CSASSASRSGANVLTF
>TRBV20-1|.|13|TRBJ2-5
CSAGQGPRETQYF
>TRBV13|few|14|TRBJ1-1
CASSLIAGATEAFF